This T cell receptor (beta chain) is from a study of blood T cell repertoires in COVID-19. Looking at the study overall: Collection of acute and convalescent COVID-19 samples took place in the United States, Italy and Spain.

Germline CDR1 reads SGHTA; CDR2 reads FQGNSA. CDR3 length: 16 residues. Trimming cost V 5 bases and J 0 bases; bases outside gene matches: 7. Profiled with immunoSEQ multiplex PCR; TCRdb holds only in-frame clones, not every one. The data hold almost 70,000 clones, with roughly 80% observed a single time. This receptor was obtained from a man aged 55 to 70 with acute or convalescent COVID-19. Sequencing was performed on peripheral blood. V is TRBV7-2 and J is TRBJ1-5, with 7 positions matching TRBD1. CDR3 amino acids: CASSKSTGDSNQPQHF. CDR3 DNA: TGTGCCAGCAGCAAAAGCACAGGGGATAGCAATCAGCCCCAGCATTTT.